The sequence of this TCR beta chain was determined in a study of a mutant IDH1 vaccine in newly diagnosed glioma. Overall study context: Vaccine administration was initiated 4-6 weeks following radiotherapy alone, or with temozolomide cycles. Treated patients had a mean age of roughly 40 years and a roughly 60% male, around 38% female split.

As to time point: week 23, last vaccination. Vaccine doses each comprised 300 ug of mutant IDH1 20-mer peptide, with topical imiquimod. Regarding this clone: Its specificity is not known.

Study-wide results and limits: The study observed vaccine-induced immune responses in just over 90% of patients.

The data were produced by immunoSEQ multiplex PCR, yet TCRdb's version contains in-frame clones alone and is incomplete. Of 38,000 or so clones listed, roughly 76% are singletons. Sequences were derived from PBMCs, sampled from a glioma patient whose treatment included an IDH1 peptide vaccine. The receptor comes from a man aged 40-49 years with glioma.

Here the CDR3 DNA reads TGCAGTGCTAGTATGGGGGGGACCCAGTACTTC. Encoded protein: CSASMGGTQYF. The chain couples TRBV20-1 to TRBJ2-5; D possibly corresponds to TRBD2 (6 bases). Germline V gives CDR1 DFQATT, CDR2 SNEGSKA (reference sequence). The CDR3 has 11 amino acids. V lost 3 bases and J lost 7, with 9 bases in between.